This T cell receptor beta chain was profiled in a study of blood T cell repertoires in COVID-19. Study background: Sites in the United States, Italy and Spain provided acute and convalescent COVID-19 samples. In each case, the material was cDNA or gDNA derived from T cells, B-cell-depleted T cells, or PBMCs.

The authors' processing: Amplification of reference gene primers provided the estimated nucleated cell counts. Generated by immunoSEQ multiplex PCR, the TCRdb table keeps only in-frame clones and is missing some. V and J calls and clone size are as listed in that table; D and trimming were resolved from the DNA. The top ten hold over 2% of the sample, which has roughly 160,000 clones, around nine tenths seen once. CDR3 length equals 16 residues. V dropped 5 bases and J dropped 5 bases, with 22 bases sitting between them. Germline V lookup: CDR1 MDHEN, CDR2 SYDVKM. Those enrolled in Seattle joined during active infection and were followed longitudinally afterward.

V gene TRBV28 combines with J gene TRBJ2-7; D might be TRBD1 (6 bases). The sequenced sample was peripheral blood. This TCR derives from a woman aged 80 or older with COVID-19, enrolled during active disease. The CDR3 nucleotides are TGTGCCAGCAGTCCACCCTTGGGACACGTCCTCCACGAGCAGTACTTC. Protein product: CASSPPLGHVLHEQYF.